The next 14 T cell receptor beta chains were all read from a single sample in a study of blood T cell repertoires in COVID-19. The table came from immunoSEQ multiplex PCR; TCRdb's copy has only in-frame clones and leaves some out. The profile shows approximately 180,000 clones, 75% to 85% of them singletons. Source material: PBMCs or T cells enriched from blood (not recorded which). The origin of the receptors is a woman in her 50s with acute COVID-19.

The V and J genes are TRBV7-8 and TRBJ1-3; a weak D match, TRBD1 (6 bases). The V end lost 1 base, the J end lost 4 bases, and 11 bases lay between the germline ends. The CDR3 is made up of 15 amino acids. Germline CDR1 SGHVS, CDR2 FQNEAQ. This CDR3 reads CASSLDQGHGNTIYF. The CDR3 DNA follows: TGTGCCAGCAGCTTAGATCAGGGGCACGGAAACACCATATATTTT.

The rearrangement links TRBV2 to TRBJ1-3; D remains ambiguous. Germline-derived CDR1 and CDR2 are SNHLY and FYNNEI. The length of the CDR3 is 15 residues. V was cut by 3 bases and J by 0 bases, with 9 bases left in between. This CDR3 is CASSDRGGSGNTIYF. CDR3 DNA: TGTGCCAGCAGTGACAGAGGAGGCTCTGGAAACACCATATATTTT.

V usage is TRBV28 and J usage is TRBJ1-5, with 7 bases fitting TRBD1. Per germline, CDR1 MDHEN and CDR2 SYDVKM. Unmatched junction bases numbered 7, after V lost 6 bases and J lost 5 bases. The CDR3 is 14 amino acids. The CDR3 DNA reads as TGTGCCAGCAGCCTCAGGGGACAGCATCAGCCCCAGCATTTT. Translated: CASSLRGQHQPQHF.

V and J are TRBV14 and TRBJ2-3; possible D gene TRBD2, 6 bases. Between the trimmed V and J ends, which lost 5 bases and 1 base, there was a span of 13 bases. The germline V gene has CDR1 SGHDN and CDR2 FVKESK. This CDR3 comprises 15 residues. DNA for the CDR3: TGTGCCAGCAGCGATGGCGGGGCCGGCACAGATACGCAGTATTTT. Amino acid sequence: CASSDGGAGTDTQYF. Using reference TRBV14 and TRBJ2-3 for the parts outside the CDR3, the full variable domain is EAGVTQFPSHSVIEKGQTVTLRCDPISGHDNLYWYRRVMGKEIKFLLHFVKESKQDESGMPNNRFLAERTGGTYSTLKVQPAELEDSGVYFCASSDGGAGTDTQYFGPGTRLTVL.

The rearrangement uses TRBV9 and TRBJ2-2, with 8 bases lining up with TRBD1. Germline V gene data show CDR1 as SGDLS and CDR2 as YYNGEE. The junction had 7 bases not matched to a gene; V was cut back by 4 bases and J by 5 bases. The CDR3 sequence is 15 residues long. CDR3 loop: CASSFRQGWTGELFF. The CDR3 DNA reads TGTGCCAGCAGCTTCCGACAGGGGTGGACCGGGGAGCTGTTTTTT.

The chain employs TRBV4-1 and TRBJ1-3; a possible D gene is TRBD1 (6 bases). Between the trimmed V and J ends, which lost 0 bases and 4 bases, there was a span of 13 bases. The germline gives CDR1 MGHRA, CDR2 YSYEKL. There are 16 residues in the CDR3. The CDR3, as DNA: TGCGCCAGCAGCCAAGATCCTTGGGGGCCCGGAAACACCATATATTTT. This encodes CASSQDPWGPGNTIYF.

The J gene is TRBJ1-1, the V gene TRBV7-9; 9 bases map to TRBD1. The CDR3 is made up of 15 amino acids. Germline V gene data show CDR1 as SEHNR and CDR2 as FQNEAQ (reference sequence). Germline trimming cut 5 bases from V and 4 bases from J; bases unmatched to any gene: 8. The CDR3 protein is CASSALGQGATEAFF. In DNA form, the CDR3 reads TGTGCCAGCAGCGCCTTGGGACAGGGTGCCACTGAAGCTTTCTTT. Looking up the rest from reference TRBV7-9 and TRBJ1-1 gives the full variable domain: DTGVSQNPRHKITKRGQNVTFRCDPISEHNRLYWYRQTLGQGPEFLTYFQNEAQLEKSRLLSDRFSAERPKGSFSTLEIQRTEQGDSAMYLCASSALGQGATEAFFGQGTRLTVV.

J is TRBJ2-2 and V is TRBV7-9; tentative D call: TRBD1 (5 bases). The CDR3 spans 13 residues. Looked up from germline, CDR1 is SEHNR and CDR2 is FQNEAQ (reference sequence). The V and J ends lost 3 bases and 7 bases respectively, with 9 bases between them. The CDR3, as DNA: TGTGCCAGCAGCTTCACAGGAGACGGGGAGCTGTTTTTT. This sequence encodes CASSFTGDGELFF.

The CDR3 protein is CASSYSIGQRGGKLFF. The CDR3 bases are TGTGCCAGCAGTTACTCGATCGGACAGCGCGGTGGAAAACTGTTTTTT. V gene TRBV6-5 combines with J gene TRBJ1-4; weak D call: TRBD1 (6 bases). The germline CDR1 and CDR2 sequences are MNHEY and SVGAGI. Trimming shortened V by 0 bases and J by 10 bases, and 18 bases separated the two germline ends. The CDR3 consists of 16 residues.

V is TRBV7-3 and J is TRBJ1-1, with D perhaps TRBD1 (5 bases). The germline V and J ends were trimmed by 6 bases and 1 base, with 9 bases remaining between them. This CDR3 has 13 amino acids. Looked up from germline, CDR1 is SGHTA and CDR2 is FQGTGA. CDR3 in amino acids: CASSFQGNTEAFF. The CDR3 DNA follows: TGTGCCAGCAGTTTTCAGGGGAACACTGAAGCTTTCTTT.

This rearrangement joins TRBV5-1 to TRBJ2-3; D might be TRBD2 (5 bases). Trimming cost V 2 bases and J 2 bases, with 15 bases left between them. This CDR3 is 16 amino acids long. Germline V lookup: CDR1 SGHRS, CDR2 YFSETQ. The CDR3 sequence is CASSLVTSSSTDTQYF. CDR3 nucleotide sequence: TGCGCCAGCAGCTTAGTAACTAGTTCCTCCACAGATACGCAGTATTTT. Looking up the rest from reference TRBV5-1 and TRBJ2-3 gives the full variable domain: KAGVTQTPRYLIKTRGQQVTLSCSPISGHRSVSWYQQTPGQGLQFLFEYFSETQRNKGNFPGRFSGRQFSNSRSEMNVSTLELGDSALYLCASSLVTSSSTDTQYFGPGTRLTVL.

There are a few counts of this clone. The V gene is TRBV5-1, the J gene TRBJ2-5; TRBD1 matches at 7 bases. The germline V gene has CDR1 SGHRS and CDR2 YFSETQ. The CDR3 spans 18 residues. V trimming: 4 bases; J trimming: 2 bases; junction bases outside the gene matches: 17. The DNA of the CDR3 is TGCGCCAGCAGCAGAACGGGCGCCCCGGGACAGATTCAAGAGACCCAGTACTTC. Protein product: CASSRTGAPGQIQETQYF.

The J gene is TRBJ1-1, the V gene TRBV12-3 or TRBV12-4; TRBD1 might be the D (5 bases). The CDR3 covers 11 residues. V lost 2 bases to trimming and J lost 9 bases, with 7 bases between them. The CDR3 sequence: CASSLRGKAFF. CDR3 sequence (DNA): TGTGCCAGCAGTTTAAGGGGCAAAGCTTTCTTT.

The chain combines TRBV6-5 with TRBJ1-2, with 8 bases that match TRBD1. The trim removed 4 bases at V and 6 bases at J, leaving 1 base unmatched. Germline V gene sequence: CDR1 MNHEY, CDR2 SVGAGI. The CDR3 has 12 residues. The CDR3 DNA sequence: TGTGCCAGCAGTTTGACAGGGGATGGCTACACCTTC. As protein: CASSLTGDGYTF.